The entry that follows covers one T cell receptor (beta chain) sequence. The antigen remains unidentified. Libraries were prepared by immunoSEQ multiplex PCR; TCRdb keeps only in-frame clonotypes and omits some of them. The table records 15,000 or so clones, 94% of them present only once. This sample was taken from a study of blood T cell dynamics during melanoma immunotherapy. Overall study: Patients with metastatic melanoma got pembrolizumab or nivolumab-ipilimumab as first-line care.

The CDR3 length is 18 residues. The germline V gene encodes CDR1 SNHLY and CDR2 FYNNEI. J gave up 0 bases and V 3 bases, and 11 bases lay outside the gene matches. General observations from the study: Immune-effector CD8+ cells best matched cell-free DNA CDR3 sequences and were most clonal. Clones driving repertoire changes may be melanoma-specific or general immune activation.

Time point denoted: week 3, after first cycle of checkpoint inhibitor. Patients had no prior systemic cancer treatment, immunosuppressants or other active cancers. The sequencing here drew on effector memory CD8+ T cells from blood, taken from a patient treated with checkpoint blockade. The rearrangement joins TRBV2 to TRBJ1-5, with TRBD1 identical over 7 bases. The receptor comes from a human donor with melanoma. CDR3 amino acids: CASSDLETGLYSNQPQHF. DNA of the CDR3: TGTGCCAGCAGTGACCTCGAGACAGGGCTATATAGCAATCAGCCCCAGCATTTT.